The T cell receptor (beta chain) described here comes from a study of identical twins. This CDR3 comprises 17 residues. Trimming removed 4 bases at V and 0 bases at J, with 17 bases between. Germline V gene lookup returns CDR1 LGHDT and CDR2 YNNKEL (reference sequence). Via MiXCR, TCRdb re-called the 5' RACE reads, giving one row per CDR3 protein. The sample gives around 250,000 distinct CDR3 sequences, about 7.3% of which show up once; 3.5% to 4% is in the top ten. These data were also reused for a study on yellow fever vaccine responses in identical twins.

The receptor was isolated from a woman aged 18-29 years in good health. The rearrangement links TRBV3-1 to TRBJ2-3; the D gene is possibly TRBD2 (6 bases). The source material was memory (CD45RO+) T cells sorted from blood. The CDR3 protein is CASSPEYGTPSTDTQYF. The CDR3, as DNA: TGTGCCAGCAGCCCCGAATACGGGACTCCTAGCACAGATACGCAGTATTTT.